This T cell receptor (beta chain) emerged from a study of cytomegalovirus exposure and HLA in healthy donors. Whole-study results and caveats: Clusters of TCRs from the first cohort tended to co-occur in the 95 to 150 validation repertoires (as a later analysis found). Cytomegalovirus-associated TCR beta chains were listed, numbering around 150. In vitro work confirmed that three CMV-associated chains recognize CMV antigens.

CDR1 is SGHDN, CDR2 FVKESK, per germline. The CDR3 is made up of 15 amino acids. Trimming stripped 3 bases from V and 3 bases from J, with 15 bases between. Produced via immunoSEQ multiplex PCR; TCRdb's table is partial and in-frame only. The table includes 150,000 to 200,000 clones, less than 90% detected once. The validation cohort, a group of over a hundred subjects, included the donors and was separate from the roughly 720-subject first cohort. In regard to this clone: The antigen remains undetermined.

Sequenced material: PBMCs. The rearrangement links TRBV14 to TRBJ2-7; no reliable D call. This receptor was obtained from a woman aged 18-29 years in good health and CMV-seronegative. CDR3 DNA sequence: TGTGCCAGCAGCCACAGCAGGTCCCGGCGCTACGAGCAGTACTTC. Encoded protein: CASSHSRSRRYEQYF. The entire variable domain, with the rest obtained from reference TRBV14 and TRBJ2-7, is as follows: EAGVTQFPSHSVIEKGQTVTLRCDPISGHDNLYWYRRVMGKEIKFLLHFVKESKQDESGMPNNRFLAERTGGTYSTLKVQPAELEDSGVYFCASSHSRSRRYEQYFGPGTRLTVT.